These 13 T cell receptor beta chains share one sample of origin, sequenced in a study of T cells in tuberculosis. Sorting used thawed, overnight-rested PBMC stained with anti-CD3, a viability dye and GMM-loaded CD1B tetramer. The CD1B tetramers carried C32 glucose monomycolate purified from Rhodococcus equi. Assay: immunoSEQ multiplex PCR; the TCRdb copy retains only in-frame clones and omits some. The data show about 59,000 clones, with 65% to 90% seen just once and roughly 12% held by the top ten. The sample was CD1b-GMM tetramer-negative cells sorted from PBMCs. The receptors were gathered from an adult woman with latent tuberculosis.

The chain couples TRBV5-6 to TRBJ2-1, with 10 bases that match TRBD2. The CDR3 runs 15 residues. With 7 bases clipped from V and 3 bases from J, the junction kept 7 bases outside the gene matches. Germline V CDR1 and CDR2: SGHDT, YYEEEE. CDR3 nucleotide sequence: TGTGCCAGCTGTCATTCTAGCGGGGGCTACAATGAGCAGTTCTTC. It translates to CASCHSSGGYNEQFF.

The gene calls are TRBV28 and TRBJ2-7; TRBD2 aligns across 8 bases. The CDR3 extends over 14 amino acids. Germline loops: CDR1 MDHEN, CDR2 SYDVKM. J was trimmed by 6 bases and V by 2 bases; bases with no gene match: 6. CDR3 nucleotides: TGTGCCAGCAGTTTAAGACGGGGGGGCCTCGAGCAGTACTTC. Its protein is CASSLRRGGLEQYF.

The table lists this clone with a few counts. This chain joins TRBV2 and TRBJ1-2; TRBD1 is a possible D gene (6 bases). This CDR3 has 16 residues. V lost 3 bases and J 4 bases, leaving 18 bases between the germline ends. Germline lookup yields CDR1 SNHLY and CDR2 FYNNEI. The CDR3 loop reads CASSDLRSDRRYGYTF. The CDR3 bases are TGTGCCAGCAGTGACCTTCGGTCTGACAGGCGCTATGGCTACACCTTC.

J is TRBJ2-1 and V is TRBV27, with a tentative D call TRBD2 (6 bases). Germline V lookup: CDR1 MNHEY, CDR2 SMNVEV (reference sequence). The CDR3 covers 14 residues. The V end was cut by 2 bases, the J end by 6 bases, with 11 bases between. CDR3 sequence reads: CASSLAGSGNEQFF. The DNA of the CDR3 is TGTGCCAGCAGTTTAGCGGGATCGGGCAATGAGCAGTTCTTC.

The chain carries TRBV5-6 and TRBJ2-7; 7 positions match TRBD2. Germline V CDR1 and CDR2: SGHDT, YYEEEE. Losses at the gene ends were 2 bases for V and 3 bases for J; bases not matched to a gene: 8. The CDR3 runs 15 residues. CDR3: CASSFRSVAGYEQYF. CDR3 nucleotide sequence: TGTGCCAGCAGCTTTCGTAGTGTAGCGGGCTACGAGCAGTACTTC.

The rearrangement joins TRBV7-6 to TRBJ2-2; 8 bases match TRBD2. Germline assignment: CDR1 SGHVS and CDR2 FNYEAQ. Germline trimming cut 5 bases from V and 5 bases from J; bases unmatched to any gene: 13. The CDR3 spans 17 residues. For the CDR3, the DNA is TGTGCCAGCAGCCCTAGCGGGCATCCGGGGGCGACCGGGGAGCTGTTTTTT. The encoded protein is CASSPSGHPGATGELFF.

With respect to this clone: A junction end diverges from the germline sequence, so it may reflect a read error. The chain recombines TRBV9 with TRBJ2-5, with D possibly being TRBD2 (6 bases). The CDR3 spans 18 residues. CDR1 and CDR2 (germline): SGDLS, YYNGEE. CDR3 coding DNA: TGTGCCAGCAGCGTAGATCGATGGACGGGAGACAGCTTAGAGGCCCAGTACTTC. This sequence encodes CASSVDRWTGDSLEAQYF. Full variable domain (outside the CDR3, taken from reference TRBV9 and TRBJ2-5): DSGVTQTPKHLITATGQRVTLRCSPRSGDLSVYWYQQSLDQGLQFLIQYYNGEERAKGNILERFSAQQFPDLHSELNLSSLELGDSALYFCASSVDRWTGDSLEAQYFGPGTRLLVL.

The CDR3 DNA reads as TGTGCCAGCACCCCACAGGGTAGAAGCACAGATACGCAGTATTTT. It is translated as CASTPQGRSTDTQYF. The chain uses TRBV9 and TRBJ2-3; D is possibly TRBD1 (6 bases). The CDR3 has 15 residues. V lost 6 bases to trimming and J lost 0 bases, with 14 bases between them. Germline V lookup: CDR1 SGDLS, CDR2 YYNGEE.

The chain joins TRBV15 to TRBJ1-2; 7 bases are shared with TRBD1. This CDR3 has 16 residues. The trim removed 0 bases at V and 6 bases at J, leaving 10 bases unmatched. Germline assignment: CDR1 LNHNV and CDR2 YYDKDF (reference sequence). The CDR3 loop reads CATSRDQIGTAHGYTF. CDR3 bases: TGTGCCACCAGCAGAGATCAGATAGGGACAGCCCATGGCTACACCTTC.

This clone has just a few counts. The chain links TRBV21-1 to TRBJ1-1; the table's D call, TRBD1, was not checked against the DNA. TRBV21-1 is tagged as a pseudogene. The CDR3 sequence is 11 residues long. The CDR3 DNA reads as TGTGCCAGCAGCGCAGAACAGGAAGCTTTCTTT. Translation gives CASSAEQEAFF.

As DNA, the CDR3 is TGTGCCAGCAGTCCAACGGGACAGGGGCAGAGAGGGCAGTACTTC. It specifies CASSPTGQGQRGQYF. The chain links TRBV28 to TRBJ2-7; 10 nucleotides match TRBD1. V lost 5 bases to trimming and J lost 9 bases; unmatched junction nucleotides: 13. The CDR3 totals 15 residues. Germline V CDR1 and CDR2: MDHEN, SYDVKM.

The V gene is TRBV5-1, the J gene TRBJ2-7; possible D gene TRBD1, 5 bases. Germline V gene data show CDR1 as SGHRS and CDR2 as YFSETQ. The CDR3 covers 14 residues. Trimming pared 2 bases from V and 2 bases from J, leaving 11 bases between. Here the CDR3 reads CASSFLPGTYEQYF. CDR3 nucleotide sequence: TGCGCCAGCAGCTTCCTTCCAGGGACCTACGAGCAGTACTTC.

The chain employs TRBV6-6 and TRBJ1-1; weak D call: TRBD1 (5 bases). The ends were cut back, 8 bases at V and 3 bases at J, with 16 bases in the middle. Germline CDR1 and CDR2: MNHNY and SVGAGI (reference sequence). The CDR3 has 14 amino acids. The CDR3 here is CASHQQGWYTEAFF. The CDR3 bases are TGTGCCAGCCATCAGCAGGGTTGGTACACTGAAGCTTTCTTT.